These T cell receptor beta chains were read from a single sample in a study of CD8 T cells in ankylosing spondylitis. In TCRdb, the 5' RACE reads were re-called with MiXCR into one record per CDR3 protein. The table shows about 130,000 distinct CDR3 sequences, with roughly an eighth occurring only once. Material: blood, either unsorted or a sorted T cell fraction (not recorded which). The receptors shown here come from a female donor with ankylosing spondylitis or in good health (not recorded which). Both conserved end residues are part of each CDR3. Each record gives: V gene, CDR3 length, J gene, D gene, clone size, CDR3 DNA, CDR3 protein. D genes are given only for firm matches. Part of the rows lack a size; the others show once, few, many or a class for expanded clones.

TRBV12-3/TRBV12-4,14,TRBJ2-1,.,many,TGTGCCAGCGCTGGGCAGGGTTCCTACAATGAGCAGTTCTTC,CASAGQGSYNEQFF
TRBV28,12,TRBJ1-4,.,many,TGTGCCAGCAGTTTATCGGGCGAAAAACTGTTTTTT,CASSLSGEKLFF
TRBV10-3,14,TRBJ1-1,.,many,TGTGCCATCAGCTACTCGGACATCTACCTTGAAGCTTTCTTT,CAISYSDIYLEAFF
TRBV6-1,13,TRBJ2-7,.,few,TGTGCCAGCAAGGACTCAAAGTCCTACGAGCAGTACTTC,CASKDSKSYEQYF
TRBV4-2,15,TRBJ1-5,.,few,TGTGCCAGCAGCCAAGATGGACGGAACAATCAGCCCCAGCATTTT,CASSQDGRNNQPQHF
TRBV7-2,16,TRBJ1-5,TRBD1,.,TGTGCCAGCAGCTTAACCGGGACAGGGGCCAATCAGTCCCAGCATTTT,CASSLTGTGANQSQHF
TRBV7-2,14,TRBJ1-2,.,many,TGTGCCAGCAGCCGGAGGGGGTTAAACTATGGCTACACCTTC,CASSRRGLNYGYTF
TRBV18,15,TRBJ2-4,.,.,TGTGCCAGCTCACCACTTCTCTCAGGGCAAAACATTCAGTACTTC,CASSPLLSGQNIQYF
TRBV20-1,12,TRBJ1-1,.,many,TGCAGTGCTCCAGGGGAGAACACTGAAGCTTTCTTT,CSAPGENTEAFF
TRBV29-1,11,TRBJ2-5,.,few,TGCAGCGTTGAAGATCCAGAGACCCAGTACTTC,CSVEDPETQYF
TRBV20-1,13,TRBJ2-3,.,.,TGCGGTGCTAGAAGGAGGGGCGGGGATACGCAGTATTTT,CGARRRGGDTQYF
TRBV6-5,15,TRBJ2-2,.,few,TGTGCCAGCAGCCACTCTGGAGGGTATACCGGGGAGCTGTTTTTT,CASSHSGGYTGELFF
TRBV5-1,13,TRBJ1-1,.,many,TGCGCCACCAGCTTAGACGCTCTGAGTGAAGCTTTCTTT,CATSLDALSEAFF
TRBV10-2,16,TRBJ2-7,.,many,TGCGCCAGCAGTGAACTAGGGGGACGCGGGTCCTACGAGCAGTACTTC,CASSELGGRGSYEQYF
TRBV5-5,14,TRBJ1-1,.,many,TGTGCCAGCAGCTCACATGACGAGAACACTGAAGCTTTCTTT,CASSSHDENTEAFF
TRBV7-2,15,TRBJ2-1,.,many,TGTGCCAGCAGCACGCGTGGTAGGGGATACAATGAGCAGTTCTTC,CASSTRGRGYNEQFF
TRBV5-1,13,TRBJ2-7,TRBD1,many,TGCGCCAGCAGCCAAACCGACAGGGCCGAGCAGTACTTC,CASSQTDRAEQYF
TRBV19,14,TRBJ1-2,.,many,TGTGCCAGTAGTAGTACAGGGTTTAACTATGGCTACACCTTC,CASSSTGFNYGYTF
TRBV5-1,14,TRBJ2-5,TRBD1,.,TGCGCCAGCAGCCAGGGACAGAACCAAGAGACCCAGTACTTC,CASSQGQNQETQYF
TRBV12-3/TRBV12-4,15,TRBJ2-2,TRBD1,many,TGTGCCAGCTATGAACGGGACAGGAACACCGGGGAGCTGTTTTTT,CASYERDRNTGELFF
TRBV5-1,15,TRBJ1-5,.,many,TGCGCCAGCAGCTTGCACGGGGCTCGAGATCAGCCCCAGCATTTT,CASSLHGARDQPQHF
TRBV12-3/TRBV12-4,11,TRBJ1-2,TRBD1,many,TGTGCCAGCAGTACCGGGACAGACTACACCTTC,CASSTGTDYTF
TRBV29-1,14,TRBJ1-1,TRBD1,.,TGCAGCGTTACCTTCCAGGGGGGTGGCACTGAAGCTTTCTTT,CSVTFQGGGTEAFF